The sequence of this T cell receptor beta chain was determined in a study of T cells in Graves' hyperthyroidism and ophthalmopathy. As for the study in general: Peripheral blood draws took place at initial diagnosis, ahead of any treatment.

Study outcomes and limitations: Model output signaled ophthalmopathy a median roughly six months ahead of onset. Also found in blood were most expanded thyroid clonotypes above 0.001.

This clonotype occurred many times. The target antigen is unknown. Orbital computed tomography and thyroid ultrasound, together with serum TRAb and thyroxine and clinical symptoms, were used for diagnoses. Researchers took RNA transcripts and amplified the TCR beta CDR3 regions from them. TCR CDR3 regions were first amplified by RT-PCR with HTBI primers. MiXCR, applied by TCRdb to the multiplex PCR reads, yields one record per CDR3 protein. The data hold 600,000 to 650,000 distinct CDR3 sequences, with 15% to 20% observed a single time. CDR3 length: 14 amino acids. With 1 base clipped from V and 6 bases from J, the junction kept 4 bases outside the gene matches. Germline V gene sequence: CDR1 SGHNT, CDR2 YENEEA.

The origin of this receptor is a woman aged 25-40 years with Graves' hyperthyroidism. The genes are TRBV11-3 and TRBJ1-2; 8 bases line up with TRBD1. Sequencing input: blood. The DNA for the CDR3 is TGTGCCAGCAGCTTAGGGCAGGGGGCAGATGGCTACACCTTC. This codes for CASSLGQGADGYTF.